A single T cell receptor beta chain is shown here with its context. The antigen remains unidentified. The missing CDR3 end, 3 residues past where the read stops, is filled in from the germline J gene. The source of the sample is a study of T cells in women clearing cervical HPV infection. Turning to the study itself: Cases: HPV16-related CIN3 or worse on histology, 2 invasive cancers. General study results and limits: TRBV6-7 abundance was lower in cases than controls (around 0.11% versus 0.16%). Richness differences could reflect unmeasured T-cell content per sample.

Trimming left V 1 base short and J 0 bases short, with 7 bases between. CDR1 is MNHNS and CDR2 is SASEGT in the germline V gene. The CDR3 totals 16 residues. Libraries were prepared by immunoSEQ multiplex PCR; TCRdb keeps only in-frame clonotypes and omits some of them. The table lists approximately 16,000 clones. The sequenced sample was blood buffy coat. The sequence derives from a woman between 18 and 70 years old with a cervical HPV16 infection that either progressed to CIN3+ or cleared (not recorded which). The chain couples TRBV6-1 to TRBJ1-6; D not certain. The sequenced part of the CDR3 DNA is TGTGCCAGCAGTGAAGAGGGTATCTCCTATAATTCACCC. The encoded protein is CASSEEGISYNSP. The entire CDR3 protein reads CASSEEGISYNSPLHF.